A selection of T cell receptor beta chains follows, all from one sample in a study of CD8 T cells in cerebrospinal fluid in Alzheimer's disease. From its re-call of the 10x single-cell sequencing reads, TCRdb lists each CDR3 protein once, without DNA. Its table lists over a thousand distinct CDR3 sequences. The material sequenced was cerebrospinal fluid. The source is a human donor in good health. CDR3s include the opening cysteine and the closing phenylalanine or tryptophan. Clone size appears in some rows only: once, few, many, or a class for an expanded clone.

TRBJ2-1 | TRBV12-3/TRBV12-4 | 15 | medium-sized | CASSFGGSSYNEQFF
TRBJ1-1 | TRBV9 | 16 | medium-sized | CASSVGAGTMNTEAFF
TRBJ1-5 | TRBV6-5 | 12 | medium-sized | CASSNLQGNSAF
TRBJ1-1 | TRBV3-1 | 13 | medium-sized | CASSSGSRAEAFF
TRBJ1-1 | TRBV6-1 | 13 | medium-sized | CASSDQVHTEAFF
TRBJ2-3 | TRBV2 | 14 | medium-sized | CASSELFFTDTQYF
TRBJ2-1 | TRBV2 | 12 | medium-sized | CASRPGYNEQFF
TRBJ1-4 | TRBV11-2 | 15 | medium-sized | CASSPPTETNEKLFF
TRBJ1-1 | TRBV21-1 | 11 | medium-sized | CATQGGAEAFF
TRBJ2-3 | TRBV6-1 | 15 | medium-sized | CASSDRDRVTDTQYF
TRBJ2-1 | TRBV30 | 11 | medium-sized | CAWNRANEQFF
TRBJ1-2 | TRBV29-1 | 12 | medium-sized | CSVEKSSYGYTF
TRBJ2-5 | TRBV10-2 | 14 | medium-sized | CASRTSGVMETQYF
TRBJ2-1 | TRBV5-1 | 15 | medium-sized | CASSLSGSSYNEQFF
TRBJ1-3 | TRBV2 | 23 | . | CASTGPRDRGKGRPPSSGNTIYF
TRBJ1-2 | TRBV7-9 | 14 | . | CASSHGGAVHGYTF
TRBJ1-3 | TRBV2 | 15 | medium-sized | CASSITGGSGNTIYF
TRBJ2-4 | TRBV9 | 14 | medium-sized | CASSVDTVKNIQYF
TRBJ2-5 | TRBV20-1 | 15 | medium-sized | CSATGQGDGIETQYF
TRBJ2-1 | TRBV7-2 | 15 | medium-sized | CASSPGPGSYNEQFF
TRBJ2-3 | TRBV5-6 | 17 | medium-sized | CASSLWTGGASTDTQYF
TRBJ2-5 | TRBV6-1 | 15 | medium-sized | CASSWPSQGVETQYF
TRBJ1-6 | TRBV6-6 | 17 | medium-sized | CASSTTGSPSYNSPLHF
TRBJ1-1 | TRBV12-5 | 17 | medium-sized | CASGLGGQGPLNTEAFF
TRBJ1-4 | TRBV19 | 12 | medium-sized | CASRQSNEKLFF
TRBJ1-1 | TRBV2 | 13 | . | CASSEEGGGQAFF
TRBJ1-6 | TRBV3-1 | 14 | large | CASATTGANSPLHF
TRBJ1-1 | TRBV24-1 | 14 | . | CATRPDGPYTEAFF
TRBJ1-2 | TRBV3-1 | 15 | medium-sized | CASSLRTGGAYGYTF
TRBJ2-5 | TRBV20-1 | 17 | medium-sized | CSAERQHPGGEEETQYF
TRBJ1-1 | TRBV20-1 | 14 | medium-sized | CSAAEPGAITEAFF
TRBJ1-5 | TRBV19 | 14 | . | CASGKGQRNQPQHF
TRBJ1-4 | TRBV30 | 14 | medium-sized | CAWALRGGGEKLFF
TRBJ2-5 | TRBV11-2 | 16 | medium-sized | CASSLDGWGLQETQYF
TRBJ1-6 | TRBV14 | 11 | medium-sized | CASGFNSPLHF
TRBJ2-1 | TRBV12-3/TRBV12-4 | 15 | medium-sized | CASSPGTGGKDEQFF
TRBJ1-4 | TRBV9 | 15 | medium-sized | CASSAIQGLYEKLFF
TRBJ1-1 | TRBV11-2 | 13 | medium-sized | CASSSQGATEAFF
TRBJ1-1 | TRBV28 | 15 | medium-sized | CASSLQFLGNTEAFF
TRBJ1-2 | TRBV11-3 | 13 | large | CASSPPQCRGYTF
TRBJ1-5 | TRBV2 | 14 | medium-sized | CASDWTGGTQPQHF